This T cell receptor (beta chain) was found in a study of CD8 T cells in ankylosing spondylitis. A few counts support this clonotype. TCRdb fed the 5' RACE reads into MiXCR, producing one record per CDR3 protein. The sample contains under 150,000 distinct CDR3 sequences, roughly 8.8% of which appear only once. The germline CDR1 and CDR2 sequences are KGHSH and LQKENI. This CDR3 is 15 amino acids long. Between the trimmed V and J ends, which lost 3 bases and 7 bases, there was a span of 18 bases. What was sequenced was synovial fluid, either unsorted or a sorted T cell fraction (not recorded which). The genes are TRBV18 and TRBJ1-2, with a possible D match to TRBD1 (6 bases). This receptor was taken from a male donor with ankylosing spondylitis. The CDR3 region has the DNA TGTGCCAGCTCACCGGGAGGGACACCAGAGAGTGGCTACACCTTC. Its translation: CASSPGGTPESGYTF.